This TCR beta chain originates from a study of cytomegalovirus exposure and HLA in healthy donors. Germline assignment: CDR1 MRHNA and CDR2 SNTAGT. Trimming took 2 bases from V and 0 from J, leaving 9 bases between them. The CDR3 covers 15 residues. Both 60 Vbeta primers and 13 Jbeta primers went into the PCR. The protocol was immunoSEQ multiplex PCR, while the TCRdb copy is restricted to in-frame clones and leaves out a portion. The sample lists 30,000 to 45,000 clones, roughly 88% occurring once. V and J are TRBV6-4 and TRBJ2-3, with D perhaps TRBD2 (6 bases). The source material was PBMCs. This TCR came from a woman aged 40 to 50 in good health and CMV-seropositive. CDR3 DNA: TGTGCCAGCAGTGACGGGGGGACTAGCACAGATACGCAGTATTTT. This codes for CASSDGGTSTDTQYF.